These T cell receptor beta chains were read from a single sample in a study of shared clonotypes between healthy human individuals. The protocol was immunoSEQ multiplex PCR, while the TCRdb copy is restricted to in-frame clones and leaves out a portion. The table shows more than 2,000,000 clones, with 80% to 95% occurring only once. The material sequenced was naive CD4+ T cells from PBMCs. Receptor source: a man aged 18 to 29 in good health. Some clones in this sample may be carry-over from other donors' samples. The CDR3 runs from the conserved cysteine through the conserved F or W. D genes are given only for firm matches. Expanded clones are given a class, and other clones once, few, many or no size at all.

D,J,V,size,CDR3,DNA
.,TRBJ2-5,TRBV5-8,once,CASSSGTIQETQYF,TGTGCCAGCAGCTCCGGGACGATCCAAGAGACCCAGTACTTC
.,TRBJ2-7,TRBV7-3,.,CASSSQGTPNPYEQYF,TGTGCCAGCAGCTCGCAAGGGACGCCTAACCCGTACGAGCAGTACTTC
.,TRBJ2-2,TRBV18,.,CASSPDLRSTGELFF,TGTGCCAGCTCACCCGACCTGCGGAGCACCGGGGAGCTGTTTTTT
.,TRBJ2-7,TRBV28,.,CASSSPAPRFNEQYF,TGTGCCAGCAGTTCCCCAGCCCCGCGCTTTAACGAGCAGTACTTC
TRBD1,TRBJ1-4,TRBV2,.,CASSEQGATNEKLFF,TGTGCCAGCAGCGAACAGGGGGCAACTAATGAAAAACTGTTTTTT
.,TRBJ2-5,TRBV5-6,.,CASSLTVIETQYF,TGTGCCAGCAGCTTGACAGTGATAGAGACCCAGTACTTC
.,TRBJ1-5,TRBV4-1,.,CASSLRGNQPQHF,TGCGCCAGCAGCCTCAGAGGTAATCAGCCCCAGCATTTT
TRBD1,TRBJ1-2,TRBV10-1,once,CASSPAGQLYGYTF,TGCGCCAGCAGCCCTGCGGGACAGCTTTATGGCTACACCTTC
.,TRBJ1-2,TRBV4-3,.,CASSQETTGIGGYTF,TGCGCCAGCAGCCAAGAGACGACAGGCATCGGGGGCTACACCTTC
TRBD2,TRBJ2-1,TRBV27,.,CASSLSITFGGLAGGPGNEQFF,TGTGCCAGCAGTTTATCGATAACTTTTGGGGGACTAGCGGGAGGGCCCGGCAATGAGCAGTTCTTC
.,TRBJ1-4,TRBV5-6,.,CASSTYRLTNEKLFF,TGTGCCAGCAGCACTTACAGGTTGACTAATGAAAAACTGTTTTTT
.,TRBJ2-1,TRBV11-2,.,CASSLSRRSSYNEQFF,TGTGCCAGCAGCTTATCACGGCGGAGCTCCTACAATGAGCAGTTCTTC
.,TRBJ1-5,TRBV6-1,.,CASRRGNNQPQHF,TGTGCCTCTCGGCGGGGGAACAATCAGCCCCAGCATTTT
TRBD2,TRBJ2-2,TRBV27,.,CASRSAQGLAGMNTGELFF,TGTGCCAGCAGATCAGCCCAGGGACTAGCGGGAATGAACACCGGGGAGCTGTTTTTT
.,TRBJ2-7,TRBV19,.,CASSMARAYEQYF,TGTGCCAGTAGTATGGCCAGGGCTTACGAGCAGTACTTC
TRBD2,TRBJ2-1,TRBV4-1,.,CASKRRSGTEDNEQFF,TGCGCCAGCAAAAGACGGAGCGGGACGGAAGACAATGAGCAGTTCTTC
.,TRBJ1-1,TRBV5-6,.,CASSLAGRSATEAFF,TGTGCCAGCAGCTTGGCCGGTCGCTCAGCCACTGAAGCTTTCTTT
.,TRBJ2-7,TRBV4-1,.,CASSPVIGASGEQYF,TGCGCCAGCAGCCCAGTGATAGGGGCCTCTGGCGAGCAGTACTTC
.,TRBJ1-2,TRBV10-3,.,CAISGQTPNYGYTF,TGTGCCATCAGCGGACAGACTCCTAACTATGGCTACACCTTC
TRBD1,TRBJ1-4,TRBV4-1,.,CASSSRGRDNEKLFF,TGCGCCAGCAGCTCAAGGGGGCGGGATAATGAAAAACTGTTTTTT
TRBD2,TRBJ2-1,TRBV4-3,.,CASSQDIAGALYNEQFF,TGCGCCAGCAGCCAAGATATAGCGGGAGCCCTCTACAATGAGCAGTTCTTC
.,TRBJ1-1,TRBV19,.,CASNLGRGAEAFF,TGTGCCAGTAATCTCGGTCGAGGGGCTGAAGCTTTCTTT
TRBD1,TRBJ2-2,TRBV5-1,.,CASSFLGTGSGELFF,TGCGCCAGCAGCTTTTTAGGGACAGGGTCCGGGGAGCTGTTTTTT
.,TRBJ1-5,TRBV2,.,CASSEAEGDRNQPQHF,TGTGCCAGCAGTGAAGCGGAGGGGGACCGCAATCAGCCCCAGCATTTT
.,TRBJ1-4,TRBV10-3,.,CAISGTPGPNEKLFF,TGTGCCATCAGTGGAACGCCCGGGCCGAATGAAAAACTGTTTTTT
.,TRBJ2-1,TRBV7-9,.,CASSPIPGGLIYNEQFF,TGTGCCAGCAGCCCCATTCCCGGCGGACTTATCTACAATGAGCAGTTCTTC
TRBD1,TRBJ2-6,TRBV4-1,.,CASSQEGTGISGANVLTF,TGCGCCAGCAGCCAAGAGGGGACAGGCATCTCTGGGGCCAACGTCCTGACTTTC
TRBD2,TRBJ2-7,TRBV5-1,.,CASSLDLAGGPYEQYF,TGCGCCAGCAGCTTGGACTTAGCGGGAGGTCCCTACGAGCAGTACTTC
TRBD2,TRBJ2-1,TRBV5-4,.,CASSPGASGREDEQFF,TGTGCCAGCAGCCCCGGCGCTAGCGGGAGGGAGGATGAGCAGTTCTTC
.,TRBJ2-3,TRBV9,.,CASSITSTDTQYF,TGTGCCAGCAGTATAACCAGCACAGATACGCAGTATTTT